This paragraph reports one TCR beta chain. This receptor's antigen is unknown. No quality values exist for individual bases; no much larger clone is one base distant. Spanning cysteine to phenylalanine, the CDR3 consists of 17 amino acids. Just CDR3 DNA is preserved here, 51 bases in frame from base 1. The sample originates from a study of post-analysis software for immune sequencing data (dated by TCRdb to the mid-2010s). With respect to the entire study: Disease courses on record covered relapsing-remitting, secondary progressive and progressive-relapsing multiple sclerosis, though some patients had no subtype annotation. The patient repertoires were compared against about 10 previously published healthy control repertoires obtained from donors aged about 6 to 26 years. A subset of samples was prepared in parallel using single-end sample barcoding, then pooled and co-amplified after Illumina adapter ligation. What the research found in general, with its limitations: The multiple sclerosis patient group was slightly younger than the control group. Direct clustering with F measure revealed strong co-clustering of samples prepared in the same batch, which led to a batch-effect correction. Compared with controls, multiple sclerosis patients had significantly lower normalized Chao1 diversity, a finding suggesting substantial peripheral T-cell clonal expansion. Patients showed significantly higher frequencies than controls for several TRBV segments, among them TRBV5-6, TRBV5-1 and TRBV20-1.

TCR beta repertoires were profiled from peripheral blood of roughly 13 young patients with multiple sclerosis to demonstrate the VDJtools post-analysis software. The patients with multiple sclerosis were children and adolescents between roughly 6 and 15 years of age. Library generation was performed with PCR. For sequencing, an Illumina HiSeq 2500 was employed. Unique molecular identifiers were incorporated into TCR beta cDNA libraries to reduce PCR and sequencing biases. Every 1 to 10 million input T cells yielded 500,000 or so cDNA molecules, meaning each molecule approximated one T cell. Patient libraries were prepared and sequenced with the same protocol used for the earlier healthy control dataset. Within a given batch, samples were prepared together, multiplexed and sequenced on the same HiSeq lane. The study's processing was this. MIGEC was used to process the raw barcoded reads, and molecular identifier groups with only a single read were discarded before consensus assembly and CDR3 extraction. VDJtools was used for post-analysis of the clonotype tables, with diversity normalized by down-sampling every dataset to the smallest sample size. In repertoire overlap clustering, CDR3 amino acid sequences, but not nucleotide sequences, were matched to correct batch-related cross-sample contamination. TCRdb passed the public sequencing reads through fastp at Q25 and MiXCR, retaining productive beta sequences. Rows matching on CDR3 protein sequence are summarized as one entry with the most common DNA and genes. The V and J calls and clone size come from TCRdb's table, not from the authors' own analysis. For this sample the table gives about 820,000 distinct CDR3 sequences, of which 53% were detected only once. Approximately 4.4% of the sample comes from the top ten.

Input material: blood. This clonotype originated in a girl aged 5-17 years with multiple sclerosis. The chain joins TRBV21-1 to TRBJ2-1; the table's D call, TRBD2, has no DNA check behind it. TRBV21-1 has pseudogene status. The CDR3: CASSKGRSRDDSDEQFF. The base sequence is TGTGCCAGCAGCAAAGGGCGATCTCGGGACGATAGCGATGAGCAGTTCTTC.